The 14 T cell receptor beta chains given below trace back to one sample, sequenced in a study of cytomegalovirus exposure and HLA in healthy donors. Both 60 Vbeta primers and 13 Jbeta primers went into the PCR. Profiled with immunoSEQ multiplex PCR; TCRdb holds only in-frame clones, not every one. The sample holds approximately 180,000 clones, 81% seen once. Material: PBMCs. These TCRs come from a man younger than 30 in good health and CMV-seronegative.

The V and J genes are TRBV7-3 and TRBJ2-1, with D possibly being TRBD2 (6 bases). The CDR3 totals 13 residues. V lost 2 bases, J lost 6 bases, and 8 bases lay in between. Germline V CDR1 and CDR2: SGHTA, FQGTGA. The CDR3 protein is CASSLAGGNEQFF. The CDR3 DNA follows: TGTGCCAGCAGCTTAGCCGGGGGCAATGAGCAGTTCTTC.

The J gene is TRBJ2-5, the V gene TRBV9; tentatively, D is TRBD1 (6 bases). The CDR3 has 15 residues. The germline V gene has CDR1 SGDLS and CDR2 YYNGEE. Trimming removed 3 bases from V and 0 bases from J, with 12 bases in between. The CDR3 sequence: CASSAVGTYQETQYF. In DNA, the CDR3 is TGTGCCAGCAGCGCGGTAGGGACATACCAAGAGACCCAGTACTTC.

The V call is TRBV10-3, the J call TRBJ2-1, with 8 bases fitting TRBD2. Per germline, CDR1 ENHRY and CDR2 SYGVKD. The CDR3 covers 14 residues. V shed 9 bases, J shed 4 bases, and the junction held 8 bases outside the gene matches. The CDR3 protein is CAISGREVYNEQFF. The CDR3 DNA reads as TGTGCCATATCGGGGCGGGAGGTATACAATGAGCAGTTCTTC.

The gene calls are TRBV7-9 and TRBJ1-2; the match to TRBD1 covers 11 bases. CDR3 length equals 15 residues. Trimming cost V 4 bases and J 3 bases; bases outside gene matches: 4. Germline values: CDR1 SEHNR, CDR2 FQNEAQ (reference sequence). The CDR3 nucleotides read TGTGCCAGCAGCTCCCCGGGACAGGGGGACTATGGCTACACCTTC. Translating it yields CASSSPGQGDYGYTF.

V gene TRBV6-1 combines with J gene TRBJ1-1; TRBD1 might be the D (6 bases). The CDR3 runs to 15 residues. Germline CDR1 is MNHNS and CDR2 is SASEGT. V lost 2 bases and J lost 5, with 15 bases in between. The CDR3 DNA sequence: TGTGCCAGCAGTGAACTTAGGGGGGGAGGAACTGAAGCTTTCTTT. This encodes CASSELRGGGTEAFF.

On this clone itself: An end of the junction differs from the germline gene, which may be a read error. The chain uses TRBV7-9 and TRBJ2-7; D is perhaps TRBD2 (6 bases). This CDR3 is 15 amino acids long. Looked up from germline, CDR1 is SEHNR and CDR2 is FQNEAQ (reference sequence). The CDR3 nucleotides are TGTTCCAGCAGCTTATCCCCTAGCGCGGGCCACGAGCAGTACTTC. As protein: CSSSLSPSAGHEQYF. Based on the CDR3 plus reference TRBV7-9 and TRBJ2-7, the full variable domain is DTGVSQNPRHKITKRGQNVTFRCDPISEHNRLYWYRQTLGQGPEFLTYFQNEAQLEKSRLLSDRFSAERPKGSFSTLEIQRTEQGDSAMYLCSSSLSPSAGHEQYFGPGTRLTVT.

The chain has TRBV7-9 and TRBJ1-1; 9 bases fit TRBD1. This CDR3 region has 16 residues. V was clipped by 4 bases and J by 1 base; unmatched bases: 7. Germline V lookup: CDR1 SEHNR, CDR2 FQNEAQ (reference sequence). In nucleotides, the CDR3 is TGTGCCAGCAGCTCCACAGGGGGCGCGGGGAACACTGAAGCTTTCTTT. Translated: CASSSTGGAGNTEAFF.

V usage is TRBV6-1 and J usage is TRBJ2-7; 7 bases map to TRBD1. Germline-derived CDR1 and CDR2 are MNHNS and SASEGT. This CDR3 contains 14 residues. With 11 bases clipped from V and 4 bases from J, the junction kept 14 bases outside the gene matches. CDR3 DNA sequence: TGTGCCTCCCAGACAGGGTCCTCTTATTACGAGCAGTACTTC. This codes for CASQTGSSYYEQYF.

The chain combines TRBV19 with TRBJ2-7, with D unresolved. This CDR3 is built from 14 residues. CDR1 is LNHDA, CDR2 SQIVND, per germline (reference sequence). The V end lost 3 bases, the J end lost 0 bases, and 9 bases lay between the germline ends. The DNA of the CDR3 is TGTGCCAGTAGTATGGCCATAAGCTCCTACGAGCAGTACTTC. Translated, it gives CASSMAISSYEQYF.

This rearrangement joins TRBV19 to TRBJ1-4; D perhaps matches TRBD1 (5 bases). Germline CDR1 is LNHDA and CDR2 is SQIVND (reference sequence). V lost 4 bases to trimming and J lost 3 bases, with 12 bases between them. This CDR3 has 15 residues. This chain's CDR3 is CASSTQTVANEKLFF. The DNA for the CDR3 is TGTGCCAGTAGTACTCAGACAGTTGCTAATGAAAAACTGTTTTTT.

The gene calls are TRBV5-6 and TRBJ2-5, with 8 bases aligning to TRBD1. This CDR3 has 14 amino acids. J was trimmed by 9 bases and V by 3 bases; bases with no gene match: 10. Germline V gives CDR1 SGHDT, CDR2 YYEEEE. The DNA of the CDR3 is TGTGCCAGCAGCTCCCCTTCGGACAGGGTGGCCCAGTACTTC. Encoded protein: CASSSPSDRVAQYF. The whole variable domain, filled in from reference TRBV5-6 and TRBJ2-5, reads DAGVTQSPTHLIKTRGQQVTLRCSPKSGHDTVSWYQQALGQGPQFIFQYYEEEERQRGNFPDRFSGHQFPNYSSELNVNALLLGDSALYLCASSSPSDRVAQYFGPGTRLLVL.

The V and J genes are TRBV19 and TRBJ2-2, with TRBD1 matching over 10 bases. Germline CDR1 reads LNHDA; CDR2 reads SQIVND (reference sequence). V lost 5 bases to trimming and J lost 5 bases; unmatched junction nucleotides: 5. The CDR3 consists of 15 residues. This chain's CDR3 is CASSAQGQGTGELFF. CDR3 coding DNA: TGTGCCAGTAGTGCCCAGGGACAGGGGACCGGGGAGCTGTTTTTT.

V and J are TRBV18 and TRBJ1-6; the match to TRBD1 covers 7 bases. Germline lookup yields CDR1 KGHSH and CDR2 LQKENI. V trimming: 6 bases; J trimming: 10 bases; junction bases outside the gene matches: 9. The CDR3 runs 14 residues. CDR3 in DNA: TGTGCCAGCTCTCAGACAGGGTTAAAATCACCCCTCCACTTT. This translates into CASSQTGLKSPLHF.

J is TRBJ1-1 and V is TRBV10-3; 7 bases match TRBD1. V gave up 10 bases and J gave up 4 bases; unmatched junction bases: 18. The germline gives CDR1 ENHRY, CDR2 SYGVKD. There are 16 residues in the CDR3. The CDR3 region is CATKIRQGEEGTEAFF. CDR3 sequence (DNA): TGTGCCACCAAGATACGGCAGGGGGAGGAGGGCACTGAAGCTTTCTTT.